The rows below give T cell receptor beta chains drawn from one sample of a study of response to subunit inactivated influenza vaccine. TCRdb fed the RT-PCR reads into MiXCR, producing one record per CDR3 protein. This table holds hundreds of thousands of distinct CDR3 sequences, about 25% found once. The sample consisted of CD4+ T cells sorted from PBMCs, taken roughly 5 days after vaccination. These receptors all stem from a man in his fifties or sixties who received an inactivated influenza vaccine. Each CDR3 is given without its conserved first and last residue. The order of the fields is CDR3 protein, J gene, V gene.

CDR3: ASNPRGATANIAKNIQY
J: TRBJ2-4
V: TRBV27

CDR3: ASIRGKSSYEQY
J: TRBJ2-7
V: TRBV2

CDR3: ASSLVGLGYT
J: TRBJ1-2
V: TRBV7-2

CDR3: ASSLQGSGEKLF
J: TRBJ1-4
V: TRBV5-4

CDR3: ASSPGGQETQY
J: TRBJ2-5
V: TRBV18

CDR3: ASRRYGELF
J: TRBJ2-2
V: TRBV6-5

CDR3: ASSGPLLGTRGTDTQY
J: TRBJ2-3
V: TRBV6-2/TRBV6-3

CDR3: ASRGFNEKLF
J: TRBJ1-4
V: TRBV7-2

CDR3: ASSPRSGNYGYT
J: TRBJ1-2
V: TRBV6-1

CDR3: AIRQGMNTEAF
J: TRBJ1-1
V: TRBV6-2/TRBV6-3

CDR3: ASSLRLPGANEKLF
J: TRBJ1-4
V: TRBV11-2

CDR3: ASSREAGELF
J: TRBJ2-2
V: TRBV4-2

CDR3: ASSLISRVNEQF
J: TRBJ2-1
V: TRBV7-9

CDR3: ASSPRLAVNYEQY
J: TRBJ2-7
V: TRBV7-2

CDR3: AISELGTSGDEQF
J: TRBJ2-1
V: TRBV10-3

CDR3: ASSYAWSEQY
J: TRBJ2-7
V: TRBV6-2/TRBV6-3

CDR3: SARDAGGNSYEQY
J: TRBJ2-7
V: TRBV20-1

CDR3: ASSQDLVLLNTEAF
J: TRBJ1-1
V: TRBV3-1

CDR3: ASSLVTTGDTQY
J: TRBJ2-3
V: TRBV28

CDR3: SAFRTAPYEQY
J: TRBJ2-7
V: TRBV20-1